This T cell receptor (beta chain) is drawn from a study of T-cell reconstitution after alpha-beta-depleted transplantation in children. This CDR3 comprises 15 residues. The V gene's germline CDR1 is MRHNA and CDR2 SNTAGT. Trimming took 8 bases from V and 7 from J, leaving 21 bases between them. Researchers prepared the TCRbeta library using unique molecular identifiers, the study reports. MiXCR, applied by TCRdb to the PCR reads, yields one record per CDR3 protein. The repertoire has some 550,000 distinct CDR3 sequences, about 16% of them found once; the top ten carry roughly 3.3%. The gene calls are TRBV6-4 and TRBJ2-1; the D gene is possibly TRBD1 (6 bases). The receptor's source is a human donor who donated a stem cell graft to a child with acute lymphoblastic leukemia. The material was PBMCs from the stem cell graft donor, obtained from the stem cell graft. CDR3 sequence: CASPPEGTKWNEQFF. The CDR3 coding sequence is TGTGCCAGCCCCCCTGAGGGGACAAAGTGGAATGAGCAGTTCTTC.